This TCR beta chain was sequenced for a study of cytomegalovirus exposure and HLA in healthy donors. PCR involved 60 Vbeta and 13 Jbeta primers. Assay: immunoSEQ multiplex PCR; the TCRdb copy retains only in-frame clones and omits some. The table records around 150,000 clones, roughly 80% of them present only once. The source is a woman in her forties or fifties in good health and CMV-seronegative. Input material: PBMCs.

This CDR3 is CASSPQMDRDGYTF. The CDR3 region has the DNA TGTGCCAGCAGCCCACAAATGGACAGAGATGGCTACACCTTC. The V call is TRBV7-8, the J call TRBJ1-2, with D perhaps TRBD1 (6 bases). Germline loops: CDR1 SGHVS, CDR2 FQNEAQ. CDR3 size: 14 residues. Trimming stripped 5 bases from V and 6 bases from J, with 16 bases between.